This TCR beta chain is from a study of T cell responses to AZD1222 COVID-19 vaccine. The table came from immunoSEQ multiplex PCR; TCRdb's copy has only in-frame clones and leaves some out. The table lists 180,000 or so clones, 85% to 95% of them singletons. With 1 base removed from V and 4 bases from J, the gap between germline ends came to 11 bases. This CDR3 has 15 residues. Germline CDR1 reads LGHDT; CDR2 reads YNNKEL (reference sequence). The specimen was peripheral blood, collected 28 days after the second AZD1222 dose. The TCR was taken from an adult who received the AZD1222 COVID-19 vaccine. This chain uses TRBV3-1 (or the pseudogene TRBV3-2) with TRBJ1-3; the D is unclear. CDR3 sequence reads: CASSQVASGGNTIYF. CDR3 nucleotide sequence: TGTGCCAGCAGCCAAGTGGCATCGGGAGGAAACACCATATATTTT.